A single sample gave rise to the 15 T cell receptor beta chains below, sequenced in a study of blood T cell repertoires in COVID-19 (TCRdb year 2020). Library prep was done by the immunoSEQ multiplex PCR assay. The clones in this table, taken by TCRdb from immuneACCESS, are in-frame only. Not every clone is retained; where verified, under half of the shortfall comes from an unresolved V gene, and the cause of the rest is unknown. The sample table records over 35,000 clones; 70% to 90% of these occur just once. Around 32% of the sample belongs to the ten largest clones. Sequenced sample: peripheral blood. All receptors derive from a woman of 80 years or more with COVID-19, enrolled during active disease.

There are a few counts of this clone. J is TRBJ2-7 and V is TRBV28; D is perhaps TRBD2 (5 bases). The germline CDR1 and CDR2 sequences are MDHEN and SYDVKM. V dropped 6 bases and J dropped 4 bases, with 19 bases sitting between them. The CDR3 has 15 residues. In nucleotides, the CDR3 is TGTGCCAGCAGCCGAGCGGAGAGAAGCTTTTACGAGCAGTACTTC. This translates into CASSRAERSFYEQYF.

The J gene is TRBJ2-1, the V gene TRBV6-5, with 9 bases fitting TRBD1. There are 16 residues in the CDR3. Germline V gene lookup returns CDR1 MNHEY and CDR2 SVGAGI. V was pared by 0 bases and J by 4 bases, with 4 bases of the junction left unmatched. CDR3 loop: CASSYSGQGPYNEQFF. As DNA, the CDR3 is TGTGCCAGCAGTTACTCGGGACAGGGACCATACAATGAGCAGTTCTTC.

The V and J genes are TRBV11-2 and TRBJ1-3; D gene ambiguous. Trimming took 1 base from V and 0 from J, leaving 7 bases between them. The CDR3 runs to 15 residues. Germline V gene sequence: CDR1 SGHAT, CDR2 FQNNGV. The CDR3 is CASSLALSSGNTIYF. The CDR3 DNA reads TGTGCCAGCAGCTTAGCATTGTCCTCTGGAAACACCATATATTTT.

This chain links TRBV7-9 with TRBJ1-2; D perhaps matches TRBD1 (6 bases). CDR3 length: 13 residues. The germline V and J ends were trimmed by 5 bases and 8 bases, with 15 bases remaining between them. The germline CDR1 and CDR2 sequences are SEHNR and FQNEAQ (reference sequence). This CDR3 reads CASSPQGRRGYTF. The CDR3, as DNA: TGTGCCAGCAGCCCACAGGGCCGGCGGGGCTACACCTTC.

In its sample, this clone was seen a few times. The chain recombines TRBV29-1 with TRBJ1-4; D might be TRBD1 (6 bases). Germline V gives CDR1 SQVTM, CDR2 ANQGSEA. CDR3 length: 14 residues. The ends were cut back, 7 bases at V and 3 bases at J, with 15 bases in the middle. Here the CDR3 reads CSAREGGPNEKLFF. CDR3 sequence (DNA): TGCAGCGCCAGGGAGGGGGGGCCTAATGAAAAACTGTTTTTT. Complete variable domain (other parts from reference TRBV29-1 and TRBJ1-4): SAVISQKPSRDICQRGTSLTIQCQVDSQVTMMFWYRQQPGQSLTLIATANQGSEATYESGFVIDKFPISRPNLTFSTLTVSNMSPEDSSIYLCSAREGGPNEKLFFGSGTQLSVL.

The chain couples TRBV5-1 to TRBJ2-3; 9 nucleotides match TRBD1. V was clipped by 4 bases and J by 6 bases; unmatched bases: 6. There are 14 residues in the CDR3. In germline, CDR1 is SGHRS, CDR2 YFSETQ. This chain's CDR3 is CASSPGTGSDTQYF. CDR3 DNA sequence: TGCGCCAGCAGCCCCGGGACAGGGTCCGATACGCAGTATTTT.

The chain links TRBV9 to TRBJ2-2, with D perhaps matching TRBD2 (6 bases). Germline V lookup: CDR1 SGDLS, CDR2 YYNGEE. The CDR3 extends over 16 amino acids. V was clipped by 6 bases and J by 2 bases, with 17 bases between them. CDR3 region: CASTPRTGANTGELFF. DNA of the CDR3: TGTGCCAGCACCCCTCGGACGGGAGCTAACACCGGGGAGCTGTTTTTT.

The CDR3 nucleotides read TGTGCCAGCAGGAGCGGGAGCGGAGAGACCCAGTACTTC. Translating it yields CASRSGSGETQYF. This chain uses TRBV5-6 with TRBJ2-5; 8 positions match TRBD2. Trimming took 5 bases from V and 4 from J; bases not matched to a gene: 4. CDR1 SGHDT and CDR2 YYEEEE come from the germline V gene. The CDR3 has 13 residues. The whole variable domain, filled in from reference TRBV5-6 and TRBJ2-5, reads DAGVTQSPTHLIKTRGQQVTLRCSPKSGHDTVSWYQQALGQGPQFIFQYYEEEERQRGNFPDRFSGHQFPNYSSELNVNALLLGDSALYLCASRSGSGETQYFGPGTRLLVL.

This chain's CDR3 is CATSPGQGGQPQHF. CDR3 bases: TGTGCCACCTCCCCTGGACAGGGCGGTCAGCCCCAGCATTTT. The rearrangement uses TRBV10-3 and TRBJ1-5; TRBD1 aligns across 8 bases. The CDR3 has 14 residues. V shed 10 bases and J 6 bases; nucleotides not matched to a gene: 11. Germline lookup yields CDR1 ENHRY and CDR2 SYGVKD.

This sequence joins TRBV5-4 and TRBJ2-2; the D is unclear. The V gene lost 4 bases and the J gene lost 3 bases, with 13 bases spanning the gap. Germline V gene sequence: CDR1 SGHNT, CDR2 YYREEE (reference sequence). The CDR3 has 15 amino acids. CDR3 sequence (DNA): TGTGCCAGCAGCCCCCGTCGGGTGGACACCGGGGAGCTGTTTTTT. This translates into CASSPRRVDTGELFF.

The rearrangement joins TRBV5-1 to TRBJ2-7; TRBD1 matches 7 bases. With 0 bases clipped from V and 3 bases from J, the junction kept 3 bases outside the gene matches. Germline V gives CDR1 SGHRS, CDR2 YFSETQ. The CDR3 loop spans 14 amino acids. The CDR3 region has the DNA TGCGCCAGCAGCTTGGGACAGGGTAGCTACGAGCAGTACTTC. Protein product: CASSLGQGSYEQYF.

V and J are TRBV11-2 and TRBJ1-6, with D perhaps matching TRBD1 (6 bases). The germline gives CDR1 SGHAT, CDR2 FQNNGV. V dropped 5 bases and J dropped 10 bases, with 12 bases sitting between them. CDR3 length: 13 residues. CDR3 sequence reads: CASSEQGYSPLHF. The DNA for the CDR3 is TGTGCCAGCAGCGAACAGGGTTACTCACCCCTCCACTTT.

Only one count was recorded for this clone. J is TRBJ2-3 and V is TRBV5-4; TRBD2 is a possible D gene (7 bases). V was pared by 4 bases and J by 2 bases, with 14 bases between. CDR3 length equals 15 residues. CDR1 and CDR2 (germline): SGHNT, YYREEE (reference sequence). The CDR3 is CASSPEGGATDTQYF. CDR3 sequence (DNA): TGTGCCAGCAGCCCGGAAGGGGGGGCCACAGATACGCAGTATTTT.

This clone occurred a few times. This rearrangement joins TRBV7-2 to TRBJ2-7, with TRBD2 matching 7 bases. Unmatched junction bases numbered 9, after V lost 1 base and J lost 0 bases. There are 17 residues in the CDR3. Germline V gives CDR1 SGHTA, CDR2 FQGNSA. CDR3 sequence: CASSLGPLGGNSYEQYF. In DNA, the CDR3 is TGTGCCAGCAGCTTAGGACCCCTGGGGGGGAACTCCTACGAGCAGTACTTC.

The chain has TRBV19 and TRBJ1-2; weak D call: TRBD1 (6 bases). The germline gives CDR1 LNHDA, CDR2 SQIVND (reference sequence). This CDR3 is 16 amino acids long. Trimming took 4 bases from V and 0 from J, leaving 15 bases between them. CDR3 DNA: TGTGCCAGTAGTAGGCCAGGGCCAGGGGCTAACTATGGCTACACCTTC. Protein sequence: CASSRPGPGANYGYTF.